Following are 19 T cell receptor beta chains from one sample sequenced in a study of T cells in Graves' hyperthyroidism and ophthalmopathy. Amplification targeted TCR beta CDR3 regions from RNA transcripts. HTBI primers were used for first-round RT-PCR of the TCR CDR3. TCRdb re-analysed the multiplex PCR reads in MiXCR, keeping a single row per CDR3 protein. This table has fewer than 450,000 distinct CDR3 sequences, roughly a sixth appearing once. Sequencing was performed on blood. All receptors come from a woman in her thirties with Graves' hyperthyroidism that later progressed to Graves' ophthalmopathy.

This clonotype was detected ten times or more. The V and J genes are TRBV7-8 and TRBJ2-5; a weak D match, TRBD1 (6 bases). This CDR3 comprises 15 residues. The germline gives CDR1 SGHVS, CDR2 FQNEAQ. Between the trimmed V and J ends, which lost 0 bases and 5 bases, there was a span of 13 bases. This chain's CDR3 is CASSLAVIRGETQYF. The CDR3 DNA reads as TGTGCCAGCAGCTTAGCGGTAATCAGGGGTGAGACCCAGTACTTC.

The chain employs TRBV5-1 and TRBJ2-5; 9 positions match TRBD2. Germline loops: CDR1 SGHRS, CDR2 YFSETQ. J lost 4 bases, V lost 0 bases, and 7 bases had no gene match. The CDR3 is made up of 16 amino acids. The CDR3 nucleotides are TGCGCCAGCAGCTTGGGACTAGCGGCCCCCGGAGAGACCCAGTACTTC. Protein sequence: CASSLGLAAPGETQYF.

The chain carries TRBV27 and TRBJ1-1, with D perhaps TRBD1 (6 bases). Germline V gives CDR1 MNHEY, CDR2 SMNVEV (reference sequence). Trimming stripped 8 bases from V and 7 bases from J, with 17 bases between. CDR3 length: 13 amino acids. The CDR3 nucleotides are TGTGCCAGCTTGAGGGGCAGGGGAAGTGAAGCTTTCTTT. Encoded protein: CASLRGRGSEAFF.

This sequence joins TRBV5-1 and TRBJ1-1; no definite D call. Germline CDR1 reads SGHRS; CDR2 reads YFSETQ. Trimming stripped 2 bases from V and 6 bases from J, with 17 bases between. The CDR3 is 15 residues long. The CDR3 region has the DNA TGCGCCAGCAGCTTAAGCAACCTAGGAGACCCTGAAGCTTTCTTT. It is translated as CASSLSNLGDPEAFF.

V and J are TRBV9 and TRBJ1-1; maybe TRBD1 (5 bases). The CDR3 has 14 residues. Germline CDR1 is SGDLS and CDR2 is YYNGEE. V lost 4 bases, J lost 7 bases, and 17 bases lay in between. The CDR3 nucleotides read TGTGCCAGCAGCATGAGCGGGACTCCTATTGAAGCTTTCTTT. Encoded protein: CASSMSGTPIEAFF.

This clonotype came up many times. V gene TRBV20-1 combines with J gene TRBJ1-1, with a tentative D call TRBD1 (5 bases). Germline V gives CDR1 DFQATT, CDR2 SNEGSKA (reference sequence). V gave up 6 bases and J gave up 2 bases, with 10 bases separating them. The CDR3 sequence is 12 residues long. The CDR3 DNA follows: TGCAGTGCCCCCAGGGTAAACACTGAAGCTTTCTTT. It specifies CSAPRVNTEAFF.

Many counts were recorded for this clonotype. The V gene is TRBV29-1, the J gene TRBJ2-7; D possibly corresponds to TRBD1 (6 bases). V was shortened by 6 bases and J by 3 bases, with 15 bases between the two germline ends. Germline V gene lookup returns CDR1 SQVTM and CDR2 ANQGSEA. The CDR3 is 13 amino acids. The CDR3 DNA sequence: TGCAGCGTACGACAGGAGGTGGGCTACGAGCAGTACTTC. Translated, it gives CSVRQEVGYEQYF.

This clonotype was counted only a few times. V and J are TRBV19 and TRBJ1-6, with D uncertain. This CDR3 has 17 residues. The germline CDR1 and CDR2 sequences are LNHDA and SQIVND (reference sequence). Trimming stripped 6 bases from V and 1 base from J, with 16 bases between. The CDR3, as DNA: TGTGCCAGTAGGGAGCAGGAGGCCGGATCCTATAATTCACCCCTCCACTTT. Translated, it gives CASREQEAGSYNSPLHF.

This clonotype was seen a few times. V gene TRBV20-1 combines with J gene TRBJ1-1; D not resolved. The CDR3 covers 12 residues. Germline CDR1 and CDR2: DFQATT and SNEGSKA (reference sequence). V was pared by 0 bases and J by 6 bases, with 8 bases between. For the CDR3, the DNA is TGCAGTGCTAGAGACAGTTTCGCTGAAGCTTTCTTT. It encodes CSARDSFAEAFF.

This clonotype was counted at least ten times. An end of the junction differs from the germline gene, which may be a read error. This chain joins TRBV24-1 and TRBJ1-6; D call uncertain. This CDR3 region has 14 residues. CDR1 and CDR2 (germline): KGHDR, SFDVKD. CDR3 loop: CATSESSANSPPHF. As DNA, the CDR3 is TGTGCCACCAGTGAGTCAAGTGCTAATTCACCCCCCCACTTT.

The chain carries TRBV15 and TRBJ2-3; D unclear. Germline V lookup: CDR1 LNHNV, CDR2 YYDKDF (reference sequence). Trimming left V 7 bases short and J 4 bases short, with 15 bases between. The CDR3 has 14 amino acids. The CDR3 region has the DNA TGTGCCACCACCTTGGGGATAGAGGCAGATACGCAGTATTTT. This encodes CATTLGIEADTQYF.

V usage is TRBV7-9 and J usage is TRBJ2-2; 8 nucleotides agree with TRBD1. Germline V CDR1 and CDR2: SEHNR, FQNEAQ (reference sequence). J was trimmed by 5 bases and V by 6 bases; bases with no gene match: 11. This CDR3 comprises 16 residues. CDR3 DNA sequence: TGTGCCAGCAGTCCTGTCGGGACAGGTCGGACCGGGGAGCTGTTTTTT. Its translation: CASSPVGTGRTGELFF. The complete variable domain, with remaining parts taken from reference TRBV7-9 and TRBJ2-2, reads DTGVSQNPRHKITKRGQNVTFRCDPISEHNRLYWYRQTLGQGPEFLTYFQNEAQLEKSRLLSDRFSAERPKGSFSTLEIQRTEQGDSAMYLCASSPVGTGRTGELFFGEGSRLTVL.

This clonotype was counted many times. J is TRBJ1-4 and V is TRBV28; 7 bases align to TRBD1. Germline lookup yields CDR1 MDHEN and CDR2 SYDVKM. This CDR3 contains 14 residues. With 6 bases clipped from V and 5 bases from J, the junction kept 6 bases outside the gene matches. The CDR3 loop is CASSKGQSNEKLFF. As DNA, the CDR3 is TGTGCCAGCAGCAAGGGACAGAGCAATGAAAAACTGTTTTTT.

This clonotype was counted ten times or more. V and J are TRBV28 and TRBJ1-6, with 7 bases identical to TRBD1. The V gene end was trimmed by 5 bases and the J gene end by 6 bases; junction bases not matched to a gene: 13. This CDR3 has 17 residues. Germline CDR1 is MDHEN and CDR2 is SYDVKM. The CDR3 sequence: CASSHYRGGNGNSPLHF. DNA for the CDR3: TGTGCCAGCAGTCACTACAGGGGAGGTAATGGTAATTCACCCCTCCACTTT.

This clonotype was picked up many times. This chain links TRBV27 with TRBJ2-7, with D possibly TRBD2 on 6 matching bases. The CDR3 is 14 residues long. V was clipped by 6 bases and J by 2 bases, with 14 bases between them. CDR1 is MNHEY and CDR2 is SMNVEV in the germline V gene (reference sequence). CDR3 in DNA: TGTGCCAGCAGACCGGGACTTACTCCCTACGAGCAGTACTTC. Translated: CASRPGLTPYEQYF.

There are many counts of this clonotype. The chain is built from TRBV20-1 and TRBJ2-3; 11 nucleotides match TRBD2. J lost 4 bases, V lost 3 bases, and 3 bases had no gene match. The CDR3 is made up of 14 amino acids. Germline CDR1 reads DFQATT; CDR2 reads SNEGSKA (reference sequence). The CDR3 sequence is CSASVGLAADTQYF. In nucleotides, the CDR3 is TGCAGTGCTAGTGTGGGACTAGCGGCAGATACGCAGTATTTT.

This clonotype was seen repeatedly, ten times or more. This chain joins TRBV20-1 and TRBJ1-1; D unresolved. There are 13 residues in the CDR3. The V end was cut by 4 bases, the J end by 3 bases, with 12 bases between. From germline, CDR1 is DFQATT and CDR2 SNEGSKA (reference sequence). This chain's CDR3 is CSAKAERDTEAFF. CDR3 DNA sequence: TGCAGTGCTAAAGCAGAGAGAGACACTGAAGCTTTCTTT.

This clonotype was detected many times. The J gene is TRBJ2-1, the V gene TRBV11-2; 10 nucleotides line up with TRBD2. V was clipped by 10 bases and J by 4 bases; unmatched bases: 19. Per germline, CDR1 SGHAT and CDR2 FQNNGV. This CDR3 contains 18 residues. The CDR3 DNA sequence: TGTGCCACCCAGGAGCTAGCGGGAGCCCGCTGGTTTTACAATGAGCAGTTCTTC. Protein sequence: CATQELAGARWFYNEQFF. The variable domain in full, with the rest retrieved from reference TRBV11-2 and TRBJ2-1, is EAGVAQSPRYKIIEKRQSVAFWCNPISGHATLYWYQQILGQGPKLLIQFQNNGVVDDSQLPKDRFSAERLKGVDSTLKIQPAKLEDSAVYLCATQELAGARWFYNEQFFGPGTRLTVL.

This clonotype was found many times. The chain couples TRBV5-5 to TRBJ2-5; unclear D gene. Germline assignment: CDR1 SGHKS and CDR2 YYEKEE (reference sequence). The V end was cut by 3 bases, the J end by 3 bases, with 9 bases between. The CDR3 extends over 13 amino acids. The CDR3 bases are TGTGCCAGCAGCTGGGGTAATGAAGAGACCCAGTACTTC. Protein sequence: CASSWGNEETQYF.